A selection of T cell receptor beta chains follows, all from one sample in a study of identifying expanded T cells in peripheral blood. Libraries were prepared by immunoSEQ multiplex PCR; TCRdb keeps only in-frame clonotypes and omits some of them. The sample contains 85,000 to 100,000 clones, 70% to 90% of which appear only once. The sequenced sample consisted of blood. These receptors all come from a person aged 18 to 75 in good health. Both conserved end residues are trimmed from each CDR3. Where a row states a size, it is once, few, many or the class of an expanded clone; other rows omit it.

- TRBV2 ASSSTAIENTIY
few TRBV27 ASSLPVPGEQF
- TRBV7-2 ASSSDGPGGNSPLH
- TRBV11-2 ASSFRDRYYEQY
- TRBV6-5 ASSYSGQRTQY
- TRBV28 ASSFSGRNTEAF
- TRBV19 ASSPGTGGWYEQY
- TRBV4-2 ASSQASDGSNEQY
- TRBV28 ASSLPGTEAF
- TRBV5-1 ASSSGRTNEKLF
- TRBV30 AWIYGRGLVRSYGYT
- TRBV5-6 ASSLSEGRPQH
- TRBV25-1 ASSGRANYGYT
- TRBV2 ASSETQPLF
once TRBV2 ASSRQGAGTDTQY
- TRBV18 ASSRDSAAYEQY
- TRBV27 ASSGSTNTRGFDTQY
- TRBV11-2 ASTQRRLASSTDTQY
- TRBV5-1 ASSLDAAQETQY
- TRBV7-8 ASSLVREGRAF
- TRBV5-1 ASRTGTTSYNEQF
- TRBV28 ASRQGARVTGELF
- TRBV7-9 ASGPLGTGSENEQF
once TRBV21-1 ASSNRGTGTPFETQY
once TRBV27 ASGLGSDTQY
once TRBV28 ASGQGNTIY
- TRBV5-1 ASSYGAIYEQY
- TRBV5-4 ASSLDRGTTDTQY
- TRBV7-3 ASSFLGGQEETQY
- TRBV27 ASSLVAGDLEQY
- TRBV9 ASSPKGGTTGELF
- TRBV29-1 SVDVLGGEQY
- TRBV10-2 ASSASTRVETQY
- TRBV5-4 ASSLGFTGYNEQF
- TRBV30 ARSGQPYGYT
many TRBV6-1 ASSEGAGRQETQY
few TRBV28 ASSPDRGVDNQPQH
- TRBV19 ASRFRGRSAGNTEAF
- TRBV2 ASSRDNLYEQY
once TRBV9 ASSVGLAARNEQF
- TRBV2 AIVTGPGSYEQY
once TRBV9 ASTPTSGGYDNEQF
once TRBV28 ASSSGDNQPQH
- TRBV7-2 ASSLQATDTQY
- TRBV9 ASSVGGVLYEQY
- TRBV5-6 ASSSGFSETQY
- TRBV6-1 ASTGAGANVLT
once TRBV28 ASSLQGVRNQPQH
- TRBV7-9 ASSAGGGLNTEAF
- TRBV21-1 ASSLGAEWGRVGETQY
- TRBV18 ASSPDRKNTEAF
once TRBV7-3 ASSLALRVGTIYNEQF
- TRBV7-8 ASSSIRSGGPNSPLH
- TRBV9 ASSSGPGLDLGTQY
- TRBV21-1 ASSPERGDSYEQY
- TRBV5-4 ASSLGLAGEGEQF
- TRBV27 ATYGDTQY
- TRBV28 ASSPDRASNQPQH
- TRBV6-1 ASSVREGRGAKNIQY